This T cell receptor (beta chain) was found in a study of human T cells and chemical hapten exposure. Original analysis: Ranging from roughly 23,224 to 690,600, TCR counts per sample had a median value of around 100,000. TCRdb called the RACE reads again in MiXCR, with one record for every CDR3 protein. TCRdb's processing, not the study's, gives the V and J calls here. This sample yields about 47,000 distinct CDR3 sequences, of which about 3.7% are seen a single time; about 5.6% belongs to the top ten. The CDR3 is 14 amino acids. V was cut by 5 bases and J by 3 bases, with 11 bases left in between. CDR1 and CDR2 (germline): LNHDA, SQIVND (reference sequence). The time point denotes: healthy volunteer bleed at 6 weeks. Unfractionated whole blood yielded the extracted total RNA.

Specimen: whole blood. This clonotype was obtained from a human donor in good health. Some clones in this sample may be carry-over from other donors' samples. The V gene is TRBV19, the J gene TRBJ1-5; TRBD1 is a possible D gene (6 bases). CDR3 sequence: CASSGTLLNQPQHF. The CDR3 DNA is TGTGCCAGTAGTGGGACACTCCTCAATCAGCCCCAGCATTTT.